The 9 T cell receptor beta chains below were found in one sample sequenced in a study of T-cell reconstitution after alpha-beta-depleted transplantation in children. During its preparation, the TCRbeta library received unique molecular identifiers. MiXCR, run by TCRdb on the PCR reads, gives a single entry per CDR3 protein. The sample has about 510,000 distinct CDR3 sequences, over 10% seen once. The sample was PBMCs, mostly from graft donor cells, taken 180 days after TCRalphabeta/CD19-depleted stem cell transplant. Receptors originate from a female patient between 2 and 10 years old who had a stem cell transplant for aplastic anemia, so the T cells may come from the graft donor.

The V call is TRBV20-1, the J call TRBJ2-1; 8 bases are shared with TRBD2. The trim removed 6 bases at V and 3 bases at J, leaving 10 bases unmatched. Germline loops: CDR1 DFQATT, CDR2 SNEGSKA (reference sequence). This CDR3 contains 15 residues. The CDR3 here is CSAETTSGHYNEQFF. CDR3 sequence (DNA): TGCAGTGCCGAAACTACTAGCGGCCACTACAATGAGCAGTTCTTC.

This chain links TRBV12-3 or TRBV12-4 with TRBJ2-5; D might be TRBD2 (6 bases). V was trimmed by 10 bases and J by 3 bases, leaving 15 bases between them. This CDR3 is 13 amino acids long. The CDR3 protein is CATLRGSEETQYF. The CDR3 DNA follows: TGTGCCACCCTACGGGGGTCGGAAGAGACCCAGTACTTC.

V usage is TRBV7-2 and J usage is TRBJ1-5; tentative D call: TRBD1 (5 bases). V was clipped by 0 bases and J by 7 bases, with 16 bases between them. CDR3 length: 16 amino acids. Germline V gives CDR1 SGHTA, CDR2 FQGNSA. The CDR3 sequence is CASSLAPAGMGQPQHF. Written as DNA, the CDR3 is TGTGCCAGCAGCTTAGCGCCGGCAGGGATGGGACAGCCCCAGCATTTT.

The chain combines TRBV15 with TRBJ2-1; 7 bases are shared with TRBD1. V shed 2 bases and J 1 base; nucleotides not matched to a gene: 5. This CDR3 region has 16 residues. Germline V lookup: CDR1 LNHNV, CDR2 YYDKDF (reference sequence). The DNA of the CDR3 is TGTGCCACCAGCAGACCGACAGGGCATTCCTACAATGAGCAGTTCTTC. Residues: CATSRPTGHSYNEQFF.

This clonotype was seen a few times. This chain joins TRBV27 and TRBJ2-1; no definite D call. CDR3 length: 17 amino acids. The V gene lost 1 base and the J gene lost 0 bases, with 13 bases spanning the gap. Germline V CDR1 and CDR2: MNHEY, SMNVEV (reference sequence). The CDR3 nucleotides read TGTGCCAGCAGTTTATTATACCGCCTGAGCTCCTACAATGAGCAGTTCTTC. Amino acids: CASSLLYRLSSYNEQFF.

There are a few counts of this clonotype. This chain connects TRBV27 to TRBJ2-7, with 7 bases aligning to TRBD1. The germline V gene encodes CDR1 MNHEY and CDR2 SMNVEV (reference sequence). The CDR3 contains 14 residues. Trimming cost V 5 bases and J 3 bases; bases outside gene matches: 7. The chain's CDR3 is CASSVRDSGYEQYF. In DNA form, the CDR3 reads TGTGCCAGCAGTGTCCGGGACAGCGGCTACGAGCAGTACTTC.

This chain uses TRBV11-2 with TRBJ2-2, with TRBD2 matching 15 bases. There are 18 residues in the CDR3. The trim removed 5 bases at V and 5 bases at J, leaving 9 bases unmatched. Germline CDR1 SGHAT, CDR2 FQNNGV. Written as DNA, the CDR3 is TGTGCCAGCAGCATCGATGGGGGACTAGCGGGGGGAACCGGGGAGCTGTTTTTT. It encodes CASSIDGGLAGGTGELFF.

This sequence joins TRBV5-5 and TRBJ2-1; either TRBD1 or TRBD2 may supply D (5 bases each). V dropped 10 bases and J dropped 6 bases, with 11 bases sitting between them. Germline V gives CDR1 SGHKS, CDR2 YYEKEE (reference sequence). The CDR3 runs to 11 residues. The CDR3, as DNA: TGTGCCTACCGAGGGGCCAATGAGCAGTTCTTC. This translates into CAYRGANEQFF.

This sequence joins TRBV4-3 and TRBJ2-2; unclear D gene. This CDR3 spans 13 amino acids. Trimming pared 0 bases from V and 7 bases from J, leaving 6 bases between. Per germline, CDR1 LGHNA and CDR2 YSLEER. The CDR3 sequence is CASSQEWIGELFF. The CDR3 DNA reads TGCGCCAGCAGCCAAGAGTGGATCGGGGAGCTGTTTTTT.